This T cell receptor beta chain was recovered during a study of OX40 agonist ivuxolimab in advanced cancers. The method was immunoSEQ multiplex PCR; TCRdb's version includes in-frame clones alone and lacks a portion of them. The sample records 78,000 or so clones, 70% to 90% being singletons. CDR3 size: 16 residues. V shed 5 bases, J shed 6 bases, and the junction held 10 bases outside the gene matches. The germline CDR1 and CDR2 sequences are KGHSH and LQKENI. Patients with autoimmune history or systemic immunosuppression were excluded. The sequence came from an adult with an advanced solid tumor such as melanoma, head and neck, liver or kidney cancer. The genes are TRBV18 and TRBJ1-5, with TRBD1 identical over 10 bases. Sample: CD4+ or CD8+ T cells sorted from blood, taken in a trial of the OX40 agonist ivuxolimab. The CDR3 reads CASSFNRDRGRQPQHF. CDR3 DNA: TGTGCCAGCTCATTCAACCGGGACAGGGGTCGTCAGCCCCAGCATTTT. Filled out from reference TRBV18 and TRBJ1-5, the complete variable domain reads NAGVMQNPRHLVRRRGQEARLRCSPMKGHSHVYWYRQLPEEGLKFMVYLQKENIIDESGMPKERFSAEFPKEGPSILRIQQVVRGDSAAYFCASSFNRDRGRQPQHFGDGTRLSIL.